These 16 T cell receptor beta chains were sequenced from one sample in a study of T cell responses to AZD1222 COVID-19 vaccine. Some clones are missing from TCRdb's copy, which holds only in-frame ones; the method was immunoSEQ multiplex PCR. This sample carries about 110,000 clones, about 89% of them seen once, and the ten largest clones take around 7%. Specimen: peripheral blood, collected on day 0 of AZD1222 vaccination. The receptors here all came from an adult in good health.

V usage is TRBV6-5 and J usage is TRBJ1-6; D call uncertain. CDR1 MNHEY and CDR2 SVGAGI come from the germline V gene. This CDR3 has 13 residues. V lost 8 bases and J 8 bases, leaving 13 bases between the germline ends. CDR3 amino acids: CASGPGRYSPLHF. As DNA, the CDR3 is TGTGCCAGCGGTCCGGGGAGGTATTCACCCCTCCACTTT.

The CDR3 DNA follows: TGTGCCAGCAGTTACGATGGGGGCAGGACTGAAGCTTTCTTT. It is translated as CASSYDGGRTEAFF. The chain joins TRBV6-5 to TRBJ1-1; possible D gene TRBD1, 6 bases. This CDR3 spans 14 amino acids. Looked up from germline, CDR1 is MNHEY and CDR2 is SVGAGI. Trimming took off 2 bases at V and 5 bases at J, with 12 bases between the two ends.

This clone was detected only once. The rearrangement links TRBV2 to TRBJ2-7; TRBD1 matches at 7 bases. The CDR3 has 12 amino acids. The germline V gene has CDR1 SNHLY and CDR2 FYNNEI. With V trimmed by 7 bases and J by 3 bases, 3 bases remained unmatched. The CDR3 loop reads CASIDRVYEQYF. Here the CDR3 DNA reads TGTGCCAGCATCGACAGGGTCTACGAGCAGTACTTC.

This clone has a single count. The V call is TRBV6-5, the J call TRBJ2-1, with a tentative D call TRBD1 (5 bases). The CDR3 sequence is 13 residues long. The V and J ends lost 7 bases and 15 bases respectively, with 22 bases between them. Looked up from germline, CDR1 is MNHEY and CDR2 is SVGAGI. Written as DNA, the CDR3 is TGTGCCAGCACCTATTTGGGGCAGTCAACGGGGTTCTTC. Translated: CASTYLGQSTGFF.

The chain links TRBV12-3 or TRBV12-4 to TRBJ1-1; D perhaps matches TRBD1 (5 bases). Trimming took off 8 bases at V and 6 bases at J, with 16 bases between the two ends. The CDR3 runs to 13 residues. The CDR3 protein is CASAKTGAAEAFF. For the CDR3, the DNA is TGTGCCAGCGCCAAAACCGGGGCAGCTGAAGCTTTCTTT.

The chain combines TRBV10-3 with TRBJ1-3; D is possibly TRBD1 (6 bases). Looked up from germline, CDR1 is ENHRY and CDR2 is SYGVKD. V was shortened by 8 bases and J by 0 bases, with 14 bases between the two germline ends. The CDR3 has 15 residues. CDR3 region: CAIPSGDPSGNTIYF. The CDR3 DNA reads TGTGCCATCCCCTCAGGGGATCCCTCTGGAAACACCATATATTTT.

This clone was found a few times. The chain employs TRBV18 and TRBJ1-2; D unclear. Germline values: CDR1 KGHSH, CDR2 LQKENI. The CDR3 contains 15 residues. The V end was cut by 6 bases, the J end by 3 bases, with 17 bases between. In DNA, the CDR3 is TGTGCCAGCTCCGCGACACCAACCGGGGACTATGGCTACACCTTC. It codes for CASSATPTGDYGYTF.

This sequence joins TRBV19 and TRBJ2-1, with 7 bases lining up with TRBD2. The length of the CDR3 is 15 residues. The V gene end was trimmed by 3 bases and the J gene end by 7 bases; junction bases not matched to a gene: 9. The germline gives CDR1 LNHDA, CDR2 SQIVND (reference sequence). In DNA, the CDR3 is TGTGCCAGTAGTATCGCGGGACTACCTCAAAATGAGCAGTTCTTC. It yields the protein CASSIAGLPQNEQFF.

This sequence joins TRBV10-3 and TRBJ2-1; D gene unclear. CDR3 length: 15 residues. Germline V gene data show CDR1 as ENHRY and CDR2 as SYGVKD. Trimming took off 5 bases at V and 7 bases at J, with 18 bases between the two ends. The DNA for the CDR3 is TGTGCCATCAGTCAAAATCTTGGAGTTCCTAATGAGCAGTTCTTC. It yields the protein CAISQNLGVPNEQFF.

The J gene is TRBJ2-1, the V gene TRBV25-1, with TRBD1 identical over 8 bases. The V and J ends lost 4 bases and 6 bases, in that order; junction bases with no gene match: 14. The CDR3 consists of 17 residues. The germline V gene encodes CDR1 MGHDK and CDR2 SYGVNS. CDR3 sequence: CASSALRTGRDTNEQFF. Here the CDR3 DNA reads TGTGCCAGCAGTGCCCTGCGGACAGGGCGAGACACCAATGAGCAGTTCTTC.

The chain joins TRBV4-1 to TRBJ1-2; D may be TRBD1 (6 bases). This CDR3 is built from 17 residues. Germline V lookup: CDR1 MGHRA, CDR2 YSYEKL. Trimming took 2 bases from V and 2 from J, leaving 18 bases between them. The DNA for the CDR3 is TGCGCCAGCAGCCAACCGGGACAAAGAGACCGAAACTATGGCTACACCTTC. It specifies CASSQPGQRDRNYGYTF.

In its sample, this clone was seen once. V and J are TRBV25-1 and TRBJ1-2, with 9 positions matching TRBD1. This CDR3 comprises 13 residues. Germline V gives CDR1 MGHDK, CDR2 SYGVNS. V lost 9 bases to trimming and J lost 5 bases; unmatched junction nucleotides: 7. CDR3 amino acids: CASRQGDAYGYTF. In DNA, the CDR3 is TGTGCCAGTCGACAGGGGGATGCTTATGGCTACACCTTC.

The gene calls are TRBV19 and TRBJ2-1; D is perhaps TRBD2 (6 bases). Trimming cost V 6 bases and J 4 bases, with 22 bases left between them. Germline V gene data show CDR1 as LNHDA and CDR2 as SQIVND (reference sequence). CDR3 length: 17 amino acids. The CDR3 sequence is CASSIIGGERGYNEQFF. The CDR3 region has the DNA TGTGCCAGTAGCATTATAGGCGGGGAAAGAGGTTACAATGAGCAGTTCTTC.

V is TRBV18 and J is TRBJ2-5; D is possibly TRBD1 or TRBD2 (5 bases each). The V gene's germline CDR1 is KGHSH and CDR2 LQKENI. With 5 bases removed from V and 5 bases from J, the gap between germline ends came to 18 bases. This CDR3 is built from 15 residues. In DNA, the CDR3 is TGTGCCAGCTCAGCAAGGGGAGTCGAGGGGGAGACCCAGTACTTC. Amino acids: CASSARGVEGETQYF.

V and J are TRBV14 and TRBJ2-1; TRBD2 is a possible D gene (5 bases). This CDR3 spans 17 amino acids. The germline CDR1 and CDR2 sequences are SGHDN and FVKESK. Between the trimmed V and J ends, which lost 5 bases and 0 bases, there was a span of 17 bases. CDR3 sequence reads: CASSWRFVGSSYNEQFF. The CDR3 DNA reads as TGTGCCAGCAGCTGGCGATTTGTAGGGAGCTCCTACAATGAGCAGTTCTTC.

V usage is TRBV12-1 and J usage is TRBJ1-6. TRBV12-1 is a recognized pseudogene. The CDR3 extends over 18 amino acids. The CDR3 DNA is TGTGCCAGCAGCTTTGCGCCCGGCCGGGGGGGGCACGAGTCACCCCTCCACTTT. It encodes CASSFAPGRGGHESPLHF.